Listed below are T cell receptor beta chains from one sample, sequenced in a study of control samples from healthy donors and cancer patients. The method was immunoSEQ multiplex PCR; TCRdb's version includes in-frame clones alone and lacks a portion of them. The table includes 390,000 or so clones, 80% to 95% detected once. The sample comprised PBMCs. The receptors were gathered from a middle-aged man with head and neck cancer. The CDR3 runs from the conserved cysteine through the conserved F or W. D genes are given only for firm matches. A row's size may be missing; if present it is once, few, many or a size class.

.	.	TRBV6-2/TRBV6-3	TRBJ1-3	CASSPGTHSGNTIYF	TGTGCCAGCAGCCCCGGGACTCACTCTGGAAACACCATATATTTT
.	few	TRBV5-1	TRBJ2-3	CASSLATDTQYF	TGCGCCAGCAGCTTGGCCACAGATACGCAGTATTTT
.	.	TRBV18	TRBJ1-1	CASSPGLNTEAFF	TGTGCCAGCTCACCAGGCCTGAACACTGAAGCTTTCTTT
.	.	TRBV5-1	TRBJ2-4	CASSFQQKNIQYF	TGCGCCAGCAGCTTTCAACAGAAAAACATTCAGTACTTC
.	.	TRBV6-2/TRBV6-3	TRBJ2-1	CASSYRDNNEQFF	TGTGCCAGCAGTTACCGGGACAATAATGAGCAGTTCTTC
.	.	TRBV28	TRBJ1-2	CASSLQGQGSYGYTF	TGTGCCAGCAGTTTGCAGGGGCAGGGGAGCTATGGCTACACCTTC
.	.	TRBV3-1/TRBV3-2	TRBJ1-2	CASSLQGEYRLLGYTF	TGTGCCAGCAGCCTTCAAGGGGAATACAGGCTCTTGGGCTACACCTTC
.	.	TRBV5-6	TRBJ1-1	CASSQGRDTEAFF	TGTGCCAGCAGTCAAGGACGGGACACTGAAGCTTTCTTT
.	.	TRBV9	TRBJ2-3	CASSEAGTDTQYF	TGTGCCAGCAGCGAGGCAGGGACAGATACGCAGTATTTT
.	once	TRBV4-3	TRBJ2-5	CASSRRTGPQETQYF	TGCGCCAGCAGCCGTCGGACGGGACCTCAAGAGACCCAGTACTTC
.	.	TRBV5-8	TRBJ2-2	CASSWRDTLTGELFF	TGTGCCAGCAGCTGGCGGGACACATTGACCGGGGAGCTGTTTTTT
TRBD2	.	TRBV30	TRBJ2-7	CAWSGIAGVYEQYF	TGTGCCTGGAGTGGAATAGCGGGGGTCTACGAGCAGTACTTC
TRBD1	.	TRBV6-5	TRBJ1-5	CASRGTGGNQPQHF	TGTGCCAGCAGGGGGACAGGGGGCAATCAGCCCCAGCATTTT
.	.	TRBV4-3	TRBJ1-1	CASSQDSFAEAFF	TGCGCCAGCAGCCAAGATAGTTTTGCCGAAGCTTTCTTT
TRBD1	.	TRBV4-2	TRBJ1-4	CASSRDTSGGTNEKLFF	TGTGCCAGCAGCCGAGATACCTCAGGGGGCACTAATGAAAAACTGTTTTTT
.	.	TRBV2	TRBJ1-1	CASSARMNTEAFF	TGTGCCAGCAGTGCTCGGATGAACACTGAAGCTTTCTTT
.	.	TRBV28	TRBJ1-3	CAAIGRISGNTIYF	TGTGCCGCGATAGGACGGATCTCTGGAAACACCATATATTTT
.	once	TRBV7-7	TRBJ2-3	CASSHTPEADTQYF	TGTGCTAGCAGCCATACACCAGAGGCAGATACGCAGTATTTT
.	.	TRBV24-1	TRBJ2-4	CATSDLQGLAKNIQYF	TGTGCCACCAGTGATTTGCAGGGGCTAGCCAAAAACATTCAGTACTTC
.	.	TRBV7-3	TRBJ2-7	CASSLIPGSAYEQYF	TGTGCCAGCAGCTTAATCCCCGGGAGTGCCTACGAGCAGTACTTC
TRBD2	.	TRBV4-1	TRBJ2-7	CASSPGGGEQYF	TGCGCCAGCAGCCCGGGGGGGGGCGAGCAGTACTTC
.	.	TRBV5-1	TRBJ1-4	CASSLDATNEKLFF	TGCGCCAGCAGCTTGGATGCAACTAATGAAAAACTGTTTTTT
.	.	TRBV14	TRBJ2-1	CASQLAPSYNEQFF	TGTGCCAGCCAGCTAGCTCCTTCTTACAATGAGCAGTTCTTC
.	.	TRBV6-5	TRBJ1-1	CASSYRRGSYTEAFF	TGTGCCAGCAGTTACAGGCGGGGCTCGTACACTGAAGCTTTCTTT
.	.	TRBV12-3/TRBV12-4	TRBJ2-2	CASSFGGELFF	TGTGCCAGCAGTTTCGGCGGGGAGCTGTTTTTT
TRBD2	.	TRBV27	TRBJ2-7	CASSSGLAEIYEQYF	TGTGCCAGCAGTTCCGGACTAGCGGAGATCTACGAGCAGTACTTC
.	.	TRBV19	TRBJ2-2	CASRETVNTGELFF	TGTGCCAGTAGGGAGACGGTGAACACCGGGGAGCTGTTTTTT
TRBD1	.	TRBV28	TRBJ2-7	CASSDPGQGVGEQYF	TGTGCCAGCAGCGATCCGGGACAGGGGGTGGGCGAGCAGTACTTC
.	.	TRBV5-4	TRBJ1-1	CASSFLGPNTEAFF	TGTGCCAGCAGCTTTTTGGGCCCGAACACTGAAGCTTTCTTT
.	.	TRBV5-1	TRBJ2-7	CASSFEGHSQAEQYF	TGCGCCAGCAGCTTCGAGGGACATAGCCAGGCCGAGCAGTACTTC